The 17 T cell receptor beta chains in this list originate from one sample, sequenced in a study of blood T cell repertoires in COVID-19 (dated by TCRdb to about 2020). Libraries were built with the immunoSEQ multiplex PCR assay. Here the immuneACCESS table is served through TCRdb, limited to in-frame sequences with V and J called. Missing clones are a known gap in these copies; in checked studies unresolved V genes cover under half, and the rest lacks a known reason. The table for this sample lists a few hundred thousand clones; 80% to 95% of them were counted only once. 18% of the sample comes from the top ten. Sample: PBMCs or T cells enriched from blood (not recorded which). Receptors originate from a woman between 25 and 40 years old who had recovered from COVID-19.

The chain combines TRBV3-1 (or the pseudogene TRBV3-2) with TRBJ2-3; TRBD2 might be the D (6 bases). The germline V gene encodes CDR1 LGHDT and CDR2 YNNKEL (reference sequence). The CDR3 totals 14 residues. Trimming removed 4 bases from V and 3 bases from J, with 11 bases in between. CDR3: CASSLGTPTDTQYF. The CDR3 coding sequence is TGTGCCAGCAGCCTGGGGACTCCAACAGATACGCAGTATTTT.

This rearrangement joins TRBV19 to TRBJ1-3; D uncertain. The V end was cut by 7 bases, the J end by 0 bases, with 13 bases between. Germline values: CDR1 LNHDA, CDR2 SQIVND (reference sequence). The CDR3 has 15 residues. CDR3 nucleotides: TGTGCCAGTACCCCTGGACTGATCTCTGGAAACACCATATATTTT. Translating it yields CASTPGLISGNTIYF.

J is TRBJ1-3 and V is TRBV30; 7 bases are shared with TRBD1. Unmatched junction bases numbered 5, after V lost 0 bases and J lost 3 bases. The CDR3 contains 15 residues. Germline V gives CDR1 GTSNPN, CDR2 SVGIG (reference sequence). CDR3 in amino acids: CAWSVERGLGNTIYF. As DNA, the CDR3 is TGTGCCTGGAGTGTTGAGAGGGGGCTTGGAAACACCATATATTTT.

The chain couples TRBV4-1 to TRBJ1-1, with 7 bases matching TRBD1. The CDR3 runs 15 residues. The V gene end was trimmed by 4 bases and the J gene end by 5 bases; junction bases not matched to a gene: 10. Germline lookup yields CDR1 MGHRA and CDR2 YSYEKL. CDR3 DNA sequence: TGCGCCAGCAGCCTCCAGAGACAGGGAAATACTGAAGCTTTCTTT. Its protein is CASSLQRQGNTEAFF.

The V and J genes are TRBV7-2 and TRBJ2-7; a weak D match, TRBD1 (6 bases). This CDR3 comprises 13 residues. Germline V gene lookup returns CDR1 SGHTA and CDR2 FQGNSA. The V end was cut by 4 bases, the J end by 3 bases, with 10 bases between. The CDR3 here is CASSSRQVYEQYF. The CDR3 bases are TGTGCCAGCAGCTCGCGACAGGTCTACGAGCAGTACTTC.

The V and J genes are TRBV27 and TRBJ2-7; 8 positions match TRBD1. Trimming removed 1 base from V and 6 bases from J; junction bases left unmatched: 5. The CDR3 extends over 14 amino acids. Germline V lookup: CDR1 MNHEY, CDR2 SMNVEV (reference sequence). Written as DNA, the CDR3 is TGTGCCAGCAGTTTATTCCGGACAGGGACCGAGCAGTACTTC. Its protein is CASSLFRTGTEQYF.

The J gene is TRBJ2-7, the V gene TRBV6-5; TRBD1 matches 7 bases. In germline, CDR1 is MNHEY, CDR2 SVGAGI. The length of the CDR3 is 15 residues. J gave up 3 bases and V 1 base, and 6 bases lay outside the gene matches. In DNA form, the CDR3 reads TGTGCCAGCAGTTACTTGCCACGACAGGGCTACGAGCAGTACTTC. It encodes CASSYLPRQGYEQYF.

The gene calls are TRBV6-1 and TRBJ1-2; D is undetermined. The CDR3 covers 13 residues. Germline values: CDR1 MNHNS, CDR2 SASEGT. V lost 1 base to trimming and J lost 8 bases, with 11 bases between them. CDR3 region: CASSEVGVGGYTF. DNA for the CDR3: TGTGCCAGCAGTGAAGTGGGAGTGGGGGGCTACACCTTC.

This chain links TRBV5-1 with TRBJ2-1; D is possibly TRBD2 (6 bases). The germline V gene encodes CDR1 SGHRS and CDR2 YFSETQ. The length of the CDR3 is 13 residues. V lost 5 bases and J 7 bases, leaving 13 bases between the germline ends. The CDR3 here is CASRLAFPNEQFF. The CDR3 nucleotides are TGCGCCAGCAGACTAGCTTTTCCGAATGAGCAGTTCTTC.

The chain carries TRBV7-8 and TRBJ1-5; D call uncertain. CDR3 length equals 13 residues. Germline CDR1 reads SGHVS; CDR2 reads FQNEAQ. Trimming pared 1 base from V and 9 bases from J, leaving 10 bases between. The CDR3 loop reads CASSLGHPWPQHF. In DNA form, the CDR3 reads TGTGCCAGCAGCTTAGGGCATCCGTGGCCCCAGCATTTT.

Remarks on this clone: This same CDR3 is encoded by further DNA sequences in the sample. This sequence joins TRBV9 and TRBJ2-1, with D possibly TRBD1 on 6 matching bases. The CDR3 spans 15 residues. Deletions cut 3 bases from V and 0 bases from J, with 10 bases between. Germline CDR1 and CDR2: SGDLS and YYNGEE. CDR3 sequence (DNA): TGTGCCAGCAGCGAGACAGGCAGCTCCTACAATGAGCAGTTCTTC. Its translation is CASSETGSSYNEQFF.

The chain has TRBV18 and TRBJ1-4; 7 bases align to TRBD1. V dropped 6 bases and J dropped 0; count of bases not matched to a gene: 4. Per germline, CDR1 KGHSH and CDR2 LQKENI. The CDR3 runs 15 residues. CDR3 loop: CASSGQHATNEKLFF. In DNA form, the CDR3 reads TGTGCCAGCTCGGGACAGCACGCAACTAATGAAAAACTGTTTTTT.

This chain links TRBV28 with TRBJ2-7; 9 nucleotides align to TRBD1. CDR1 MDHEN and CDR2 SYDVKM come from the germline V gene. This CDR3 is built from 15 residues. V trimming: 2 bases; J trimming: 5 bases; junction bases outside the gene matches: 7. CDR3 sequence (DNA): TGTGCCAGCAGTTTAGCAGGGACAGGGCGACACGAGCAGTACTTC. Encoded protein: CASSLAGTGRHEQYF.

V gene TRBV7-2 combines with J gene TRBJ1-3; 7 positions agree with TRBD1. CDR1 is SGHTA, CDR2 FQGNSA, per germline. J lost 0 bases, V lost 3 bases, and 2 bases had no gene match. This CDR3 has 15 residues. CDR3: CASSLTGFSGNTIYF. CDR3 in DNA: TGTGCCAGCAGCTTGACAGGGTTCTCTGGAAACACCATATATTTT. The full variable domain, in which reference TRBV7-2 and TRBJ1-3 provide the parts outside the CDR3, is GAGVSQSPSNKVTEKGKDVELRCDPISGHTALYWYRQSLGQGLEFLIYFQGNSAPDKSGLPSDRFSAERTGGSVSTLTIQRTQQEDSAVYLCASSLTGFSGNTIYFGEGSWLTVV.

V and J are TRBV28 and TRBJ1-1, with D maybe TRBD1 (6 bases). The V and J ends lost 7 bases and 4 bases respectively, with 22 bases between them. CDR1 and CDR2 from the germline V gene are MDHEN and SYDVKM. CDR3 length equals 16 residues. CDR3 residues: CASTSPLGRGTTEAFF. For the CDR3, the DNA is TGTGCCAGCACCTCCCCTCTGGGCAGGGGTACCACTGAAGCTTTCTTT.

The CDR3 DNA reads TGTGCCAGCAAGACGCAGAGGGCGGGGAGCGCTGAAGCTTTCTTT. Amino acid sequence: CASKTQRAGSAEAFF. The V gene is TRBV28, the J gene TRBJ1-1, with D uncertain. There are 15 residues in the CDR3. The germline CDR1 and CDR2 sequences are MDHEN and SYDVKM. V was pared by 7 bases and J by 6 bases, with 21 bases between.

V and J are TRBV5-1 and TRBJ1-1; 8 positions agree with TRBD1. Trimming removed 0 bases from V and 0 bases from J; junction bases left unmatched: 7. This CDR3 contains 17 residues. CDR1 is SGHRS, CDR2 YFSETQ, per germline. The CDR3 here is CASSLALRTGLNTEAFF. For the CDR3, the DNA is TGCGCCAGCAGCTTGGCCCTCAGGACAGGGCTGAACACTGAAGCTTTCTTT.